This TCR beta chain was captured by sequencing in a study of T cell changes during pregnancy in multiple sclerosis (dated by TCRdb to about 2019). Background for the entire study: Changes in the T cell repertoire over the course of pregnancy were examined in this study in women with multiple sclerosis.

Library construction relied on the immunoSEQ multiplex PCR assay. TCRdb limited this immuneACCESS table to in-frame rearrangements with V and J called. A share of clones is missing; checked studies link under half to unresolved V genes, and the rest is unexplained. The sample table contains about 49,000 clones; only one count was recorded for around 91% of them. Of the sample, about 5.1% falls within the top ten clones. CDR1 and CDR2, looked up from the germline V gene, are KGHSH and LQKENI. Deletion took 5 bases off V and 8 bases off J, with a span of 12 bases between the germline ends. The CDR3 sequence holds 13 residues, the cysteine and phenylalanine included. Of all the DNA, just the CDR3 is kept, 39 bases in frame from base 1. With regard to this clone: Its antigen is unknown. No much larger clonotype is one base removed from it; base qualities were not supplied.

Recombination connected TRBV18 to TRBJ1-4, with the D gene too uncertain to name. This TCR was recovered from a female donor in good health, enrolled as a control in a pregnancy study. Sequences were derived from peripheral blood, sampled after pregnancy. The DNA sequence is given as TGTGCCAGCTCAGCGGGTCTAGAAGAAAAACTGTTTTTT. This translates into CASSAGLEEKLFF.